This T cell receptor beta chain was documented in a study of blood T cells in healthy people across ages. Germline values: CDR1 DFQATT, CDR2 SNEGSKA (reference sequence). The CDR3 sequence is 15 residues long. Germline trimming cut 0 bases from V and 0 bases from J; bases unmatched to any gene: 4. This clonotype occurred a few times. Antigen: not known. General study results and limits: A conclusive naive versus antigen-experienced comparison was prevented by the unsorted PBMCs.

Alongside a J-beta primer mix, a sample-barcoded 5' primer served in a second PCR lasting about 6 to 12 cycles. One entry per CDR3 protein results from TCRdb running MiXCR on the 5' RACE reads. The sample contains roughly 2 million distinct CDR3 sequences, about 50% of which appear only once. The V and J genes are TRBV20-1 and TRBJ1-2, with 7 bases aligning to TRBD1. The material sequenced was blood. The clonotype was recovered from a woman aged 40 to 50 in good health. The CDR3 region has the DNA TGCAGTGCTAGAGACCCCGGGACAGCTAACTATGGCTACACCTTC. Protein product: CSARDPGTANYGYTF.